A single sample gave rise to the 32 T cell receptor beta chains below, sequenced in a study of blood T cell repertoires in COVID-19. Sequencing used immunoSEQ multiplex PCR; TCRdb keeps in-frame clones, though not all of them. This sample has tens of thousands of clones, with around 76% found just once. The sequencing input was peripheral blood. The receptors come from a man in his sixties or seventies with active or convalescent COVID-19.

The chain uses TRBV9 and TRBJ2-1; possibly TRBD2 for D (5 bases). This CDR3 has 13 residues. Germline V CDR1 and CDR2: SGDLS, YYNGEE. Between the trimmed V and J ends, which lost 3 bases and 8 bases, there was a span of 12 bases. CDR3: CASSGTLKDEQFF. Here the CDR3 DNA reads TGTGCCAGCAGCGGGACTCTCAAGGATGAGCAGTTCTTC.

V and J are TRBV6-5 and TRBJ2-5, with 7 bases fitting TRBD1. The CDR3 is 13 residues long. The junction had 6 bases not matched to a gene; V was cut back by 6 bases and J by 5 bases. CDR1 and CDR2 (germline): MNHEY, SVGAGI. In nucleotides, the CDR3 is TGTGCCAGCAGGCAAAGGGGGCTTGAGACCCAGTACTTC. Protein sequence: CASRQRGLETQYF.

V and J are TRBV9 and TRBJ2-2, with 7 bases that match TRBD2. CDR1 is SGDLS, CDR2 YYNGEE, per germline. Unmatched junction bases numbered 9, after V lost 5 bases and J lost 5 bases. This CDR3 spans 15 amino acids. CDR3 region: CASRLTPGGTGELFF. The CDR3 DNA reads TGTGCCAGCAGACTTACCCCGGGGGGTACCGGGGAGCTGTTTTTT.

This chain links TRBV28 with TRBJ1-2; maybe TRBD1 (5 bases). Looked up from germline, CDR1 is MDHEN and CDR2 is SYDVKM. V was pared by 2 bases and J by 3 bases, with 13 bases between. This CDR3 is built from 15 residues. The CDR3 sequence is CASSLMGTGDYGYTF. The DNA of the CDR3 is TGTGCCAGCAGTTTAATGGGGACGGGGGACTATGGCTACACCTTC.

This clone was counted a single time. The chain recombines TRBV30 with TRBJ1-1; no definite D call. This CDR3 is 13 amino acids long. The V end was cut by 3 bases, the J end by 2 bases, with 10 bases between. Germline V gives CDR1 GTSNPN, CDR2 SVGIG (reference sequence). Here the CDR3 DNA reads TGTGCCTGGAGAGCTCAGGCTAACACTGAAGCTTTCTTT. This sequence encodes CAWRAQANTEAFF.

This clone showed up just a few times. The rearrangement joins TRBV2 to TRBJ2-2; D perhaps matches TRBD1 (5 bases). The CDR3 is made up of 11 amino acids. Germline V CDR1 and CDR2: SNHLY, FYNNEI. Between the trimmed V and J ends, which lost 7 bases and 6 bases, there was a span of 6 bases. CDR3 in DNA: TGTGCCAGCAAAGGGGCCGGGGAGCTGTTTTTT. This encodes CASKGAGELFF.

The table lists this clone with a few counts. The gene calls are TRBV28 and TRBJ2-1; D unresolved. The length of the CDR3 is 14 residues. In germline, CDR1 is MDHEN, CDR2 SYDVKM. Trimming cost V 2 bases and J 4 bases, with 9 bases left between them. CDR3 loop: CASSLVSRYNEQFF. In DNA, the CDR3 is TGTGCCAGCAGTTTAGTCTCCAGATACAATGAGCAGTTCTTC. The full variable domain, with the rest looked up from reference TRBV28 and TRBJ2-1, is DVKVTQSSRYLVKRTGEKVFLECVQDMDHENMFWYRQDPGLGLRLIYFSYDVKMKEKGDIPEGYSVSREKKERFSLILESASTNQTSMYLCASSLVSRYNEQFFGPGTRLTVL.

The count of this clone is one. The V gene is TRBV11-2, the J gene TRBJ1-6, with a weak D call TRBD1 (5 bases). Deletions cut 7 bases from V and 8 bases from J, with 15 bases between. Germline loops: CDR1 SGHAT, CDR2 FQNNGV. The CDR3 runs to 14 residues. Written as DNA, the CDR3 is TGTGCCAGCACCTCGGGCGGGGGACATTCACCCCTCCACTTT. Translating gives CASTSGGGHSPLHF.

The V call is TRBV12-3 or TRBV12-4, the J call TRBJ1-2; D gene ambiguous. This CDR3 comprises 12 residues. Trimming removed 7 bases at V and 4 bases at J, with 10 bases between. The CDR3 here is CASMERSYGYTF. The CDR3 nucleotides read TGTGCCAGCATGGAGCGGAGCTATGGCTACACCTTC.

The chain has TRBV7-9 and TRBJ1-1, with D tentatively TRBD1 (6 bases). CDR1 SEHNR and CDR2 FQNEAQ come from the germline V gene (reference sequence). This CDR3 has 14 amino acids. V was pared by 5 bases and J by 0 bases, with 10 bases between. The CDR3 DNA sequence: TGTGCCAGCAGCCTGGACAGCATGAACACTGAAGCTTTCTTT. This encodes CASSLDSMNTEAFF.

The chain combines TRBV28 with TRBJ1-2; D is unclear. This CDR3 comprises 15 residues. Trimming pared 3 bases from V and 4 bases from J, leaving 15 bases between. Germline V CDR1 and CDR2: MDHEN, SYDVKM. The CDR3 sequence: CASSFREVSGYGYTF. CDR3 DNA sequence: TGTGCCAGCAGTTTTCGGGAAGTGAGCGGCTATGGCTACACCTTC.

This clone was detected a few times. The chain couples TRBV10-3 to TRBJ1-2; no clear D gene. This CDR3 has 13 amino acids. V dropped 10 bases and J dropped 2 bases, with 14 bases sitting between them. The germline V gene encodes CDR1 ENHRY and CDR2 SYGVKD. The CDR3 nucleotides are TGTGCCACCAACCAAACTCCGAACTATGGCTACACCTTC. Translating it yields CATNQTPNYGYTF.

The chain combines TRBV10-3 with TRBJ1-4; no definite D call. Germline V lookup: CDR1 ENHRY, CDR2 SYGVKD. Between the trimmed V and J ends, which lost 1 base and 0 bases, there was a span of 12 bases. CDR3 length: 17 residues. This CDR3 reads CAISEFEDFSTNEKLFF. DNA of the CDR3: TGTGCCATCAGTGAGTTTGAGGATTTTTCAACTAATGAAAAACTGTTTTTT.

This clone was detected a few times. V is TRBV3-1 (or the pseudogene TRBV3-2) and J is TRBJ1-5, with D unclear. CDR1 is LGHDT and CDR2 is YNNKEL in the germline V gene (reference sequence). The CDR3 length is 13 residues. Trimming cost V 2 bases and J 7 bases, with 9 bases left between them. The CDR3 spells CASSQQDTQPQHF. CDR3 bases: TGTGCCAGCAGCCAACAAGACACGCAGCCCCAGCATTTT.

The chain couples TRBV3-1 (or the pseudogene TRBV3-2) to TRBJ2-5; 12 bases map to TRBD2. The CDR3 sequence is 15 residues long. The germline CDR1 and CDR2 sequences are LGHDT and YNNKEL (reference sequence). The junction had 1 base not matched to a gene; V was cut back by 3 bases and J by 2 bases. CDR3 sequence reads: CASSQTSGGQETQYF. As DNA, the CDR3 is TGTGCCAGCAGCCAGACTAGCGGGGGACAAGAGACCCAGTACTTC.

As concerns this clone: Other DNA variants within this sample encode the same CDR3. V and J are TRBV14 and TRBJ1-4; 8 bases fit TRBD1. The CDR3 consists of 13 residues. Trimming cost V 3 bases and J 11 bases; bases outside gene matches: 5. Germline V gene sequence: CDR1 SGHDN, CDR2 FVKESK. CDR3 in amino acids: CASSHGTGGKLFF. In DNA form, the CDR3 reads TGTGCCAGCAGCCACGGGACAGGTGGGAAACTGTTTTTT.

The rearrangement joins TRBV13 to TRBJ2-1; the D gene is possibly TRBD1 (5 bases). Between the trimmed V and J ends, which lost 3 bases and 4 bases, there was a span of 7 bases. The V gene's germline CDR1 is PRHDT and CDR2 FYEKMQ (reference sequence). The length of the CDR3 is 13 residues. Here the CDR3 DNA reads TGTGCCAGCAGCTTGGACACATACAATGAGCAGTTCTTC. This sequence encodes CASSLDTYNEQFF.

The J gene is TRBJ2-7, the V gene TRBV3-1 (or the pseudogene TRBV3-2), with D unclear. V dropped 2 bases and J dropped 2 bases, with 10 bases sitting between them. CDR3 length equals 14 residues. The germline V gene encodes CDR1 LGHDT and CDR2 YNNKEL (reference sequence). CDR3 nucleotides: TGTGCCAGCAGCCAACTTTTGCAGACCTACGAGCAGTACTTC. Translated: CASSQLLQTYEQYF.

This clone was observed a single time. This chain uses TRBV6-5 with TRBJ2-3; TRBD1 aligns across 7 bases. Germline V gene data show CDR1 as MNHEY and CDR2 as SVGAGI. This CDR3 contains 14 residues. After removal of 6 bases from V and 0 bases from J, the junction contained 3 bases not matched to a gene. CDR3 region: CASRQGTSTDTQYF. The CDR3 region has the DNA TGTGCCAGCAGACAGGGGACAAGCACAGATACGCAGTATTTT.

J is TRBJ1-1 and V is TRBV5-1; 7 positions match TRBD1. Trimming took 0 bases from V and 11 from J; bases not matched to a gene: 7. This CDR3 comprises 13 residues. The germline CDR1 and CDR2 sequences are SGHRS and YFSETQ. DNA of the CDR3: TGCGCCAGCAGCTTGGGACAGGGCTCGGCGGCTTTCTTT. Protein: CASSLGQGSAAFF. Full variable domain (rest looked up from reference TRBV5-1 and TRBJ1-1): KAGVTQTPRYLIKTRGQQVTLSCSPISGHRSVSWYQQTPGQGLQFLFEYFSETQRNKGNFPGRFSGRQFSNSRSEMNVSTLELGDSALYLCASSLGQGSAAFFGQGTRLTVV.

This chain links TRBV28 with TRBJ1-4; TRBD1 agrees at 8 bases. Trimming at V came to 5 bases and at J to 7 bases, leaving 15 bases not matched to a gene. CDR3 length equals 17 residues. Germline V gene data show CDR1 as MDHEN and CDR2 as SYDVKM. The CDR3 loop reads CASSAGQGPGRGEKLFF. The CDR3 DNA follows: TGTGCCAGCAGTGCTGGACAGGGACCGGGGCGTGGTGAAAAACTGTTTTTT.

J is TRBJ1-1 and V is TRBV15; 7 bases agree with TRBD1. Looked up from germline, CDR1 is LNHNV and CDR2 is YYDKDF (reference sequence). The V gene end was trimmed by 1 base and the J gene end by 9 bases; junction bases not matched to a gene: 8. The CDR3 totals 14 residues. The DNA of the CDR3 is TGTGCCACCAGCAGAGGAGGAGGGGGCATCAAAGCTTTCTTT. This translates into CATSRGGGGIKAFF.

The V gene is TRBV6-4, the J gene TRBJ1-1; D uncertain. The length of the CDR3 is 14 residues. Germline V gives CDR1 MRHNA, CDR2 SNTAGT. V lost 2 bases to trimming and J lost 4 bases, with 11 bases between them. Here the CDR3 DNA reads TGTGCCAGCAGTGACCAGGTGGGGAGCACTGAAGCTTTCTTT. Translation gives CASSDQVGSTEAFF.

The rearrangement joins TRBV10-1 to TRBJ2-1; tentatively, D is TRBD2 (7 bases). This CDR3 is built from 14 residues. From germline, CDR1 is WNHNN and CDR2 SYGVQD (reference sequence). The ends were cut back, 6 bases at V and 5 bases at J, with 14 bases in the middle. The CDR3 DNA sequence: TGCGCCAGCAGCTCCGGGGGGCGGAACAATGAGCAGTTCTTC. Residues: CASSSGGRNNEQFF.

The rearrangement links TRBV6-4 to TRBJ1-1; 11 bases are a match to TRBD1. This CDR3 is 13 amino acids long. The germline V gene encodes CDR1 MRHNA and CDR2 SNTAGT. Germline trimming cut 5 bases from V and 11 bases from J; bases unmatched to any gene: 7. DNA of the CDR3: TGTGCCAGCAGTTCCCGGACAGGGGGCAAGGCTTTCTTT. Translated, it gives CASSSRTGGKAFF.

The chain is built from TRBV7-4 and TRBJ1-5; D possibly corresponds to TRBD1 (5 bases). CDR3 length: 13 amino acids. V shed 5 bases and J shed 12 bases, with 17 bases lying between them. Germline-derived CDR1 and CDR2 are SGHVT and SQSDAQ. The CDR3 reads CASSTGTEAGQHF. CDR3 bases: TGTGCCAGCAGCACCGGGACTGAGGCGGGCCAGCATTTT.

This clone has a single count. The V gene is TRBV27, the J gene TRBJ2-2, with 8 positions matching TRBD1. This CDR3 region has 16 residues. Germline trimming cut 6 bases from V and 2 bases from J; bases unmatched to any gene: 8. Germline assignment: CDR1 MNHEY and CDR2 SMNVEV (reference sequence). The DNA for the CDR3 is TGTGCCAGCAGCCTCCGGACAGGGAGAAACACCGGGGAGCTGTTTTTT. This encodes CASSLRTGRNTGELFF.

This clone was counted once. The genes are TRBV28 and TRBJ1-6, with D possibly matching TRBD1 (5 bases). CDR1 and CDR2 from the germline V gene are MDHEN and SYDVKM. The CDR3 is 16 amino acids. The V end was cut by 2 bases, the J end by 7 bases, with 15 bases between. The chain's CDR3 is CASSLGMGLENSPLHF. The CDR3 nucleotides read TGTGCCAGCAGTTTAGGTATGGGGCTGGAGAATTCACCCCTCCACTTT.

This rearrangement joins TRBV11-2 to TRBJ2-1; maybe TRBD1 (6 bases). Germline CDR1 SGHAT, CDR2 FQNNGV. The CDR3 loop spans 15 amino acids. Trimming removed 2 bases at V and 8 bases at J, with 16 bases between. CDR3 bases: TGTGCCAGCAGCTTAAGGCAGGGGACCTCCGATGAGCAGTTCTTC. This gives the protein CASSLRQGTSDEQFF.

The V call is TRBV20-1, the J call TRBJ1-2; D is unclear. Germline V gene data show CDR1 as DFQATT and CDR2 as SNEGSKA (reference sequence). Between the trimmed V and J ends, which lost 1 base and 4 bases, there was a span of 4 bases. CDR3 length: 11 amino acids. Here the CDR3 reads CSARGAYGYTF. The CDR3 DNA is TGCAGTGCTAGAGGGGCCTATGGCTACACCTTC.

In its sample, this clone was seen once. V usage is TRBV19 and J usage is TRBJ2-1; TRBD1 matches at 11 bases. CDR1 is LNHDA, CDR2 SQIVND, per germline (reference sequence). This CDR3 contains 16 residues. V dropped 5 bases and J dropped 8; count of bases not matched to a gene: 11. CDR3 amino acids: CASSAPGQGDMHEQFF. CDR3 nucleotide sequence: TGTGCCAGTAGTGCACCGGGACAGGGGGACATGCATGAGCAGTTCTTC.

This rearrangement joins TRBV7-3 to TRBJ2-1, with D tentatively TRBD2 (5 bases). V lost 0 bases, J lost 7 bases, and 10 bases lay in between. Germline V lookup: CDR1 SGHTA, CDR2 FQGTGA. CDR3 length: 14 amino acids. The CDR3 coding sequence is TGTGCCAGCAGCTTAACGGGCGGAGGTAATGAGCAGTTCTTC. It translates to CASSLTGGGNEQFF.